Sequencing of this T cell receptor beta chain was carried out in a study of blood T cell repertoires in COVID-19. The wider study: Acute and convalescent COVID-19 samples came from the United States, Italy and Spain. The analysed material was cDNA or gDNA that came from T cells, B-cell-depleted T cells, or PBMCs.

In the original analysis: Cell counts per sample came from amplifying reference gene primers. Assay: immunoSEQ multiplex PCR; the TCRdb copy retains only in-frame clones and omits some. V, J and clone size were drawn from that table, and D and trimming were deduced from the DNA. The table shows 170,000 or so clones, with about 80% occurring only once. The CDR3 has 15 residues. Trimming took 4 bases from V and 4 from J, leaving 15 bases between them. In germline, CDR1 is KGHSH, CDR2 LQKENI. The sample taken for sequencing was peripheral blood. The sequence was obtained from a man aged 70-80 years with active or convalescent COVID-19. The J gene is TRBJ2-3, the V gene TRBV18, with D possibly TRBD1 on 6 matching bases. The CDR3 nucleotides read TGTGCCAGCTCACAGATACAGGGTCCCCCAGATACGCAGTATTTT. Translated: CASSQIQGPPDTQYF.